This T cell receptor (beta chain) was recovered during a study of shared clonotypes between healthy human individuals. Produced via immunoSEQ multiplex PCR; TCRdb's table is partial and in-frame only. The sample has some 680,000 clones; approximately 73% are singletons. Sample: memory CD4+ T cells sorted from blood. Regarding subset: CD45RA-negative fraction. The source is a woman in her twenties or thirties in good health.

In DNA form, the CDR3 reads TGTGCCAGCGCTAAGGGACCGACGGAGCAGTTCTTC. Residues: CASAKGPTEQFF. The chain has TRBV10-3 and TRBJ2-1; D tentatively reads TRBD1 or TRBD2 (5 bases each). Germline V CDR1 and CDR2: ENHRY, SYGVKD. This CDR3 spans 12 amino acids. V lost 10 bases, J lost 10 bases, and 17 bases lay in between.